This is a list of T cell receptor beta chains from one sample in a study of Ad26.COV2.S vaccination and SARS-CoV-2 variants. Sequencing used immunoSEQ multiplex PCR; TCRdb keeps in-frame clones, though not all of them. This table holds fewer than 55,000 clones, 83% found once. Sample: peripheral blood, taken after recovery from COVID-19. Receptor source: a human donor who had recovered from COVID-19. The CDR3 runs from the conserved cysteine through the conserved F or W. D genes are given only for firm matches.

d_gene: .; v_gene: TRBV30; j_gene: TRBJ1-4; CDR3aa: CAWSQMGKLFF
d_gene: .; v_gene: TRBV19; j_gene: TRBJ1-5; CDR3aa: CASSINREGIAHF
d_gene: TRBD2; v_gene: TRBV27; j_gene: TRBJ2-7; CDR3aa: CASSLSSGGSYEQYF
d_gene: TRBD2; v_gene: TRBV2; j_gene: TRBJ2-1; CDR3aa: CASSDELAANEQFF
d_gene: TRBD2; v_gene: TRBV7-2; j_gene: TRBJ2-3; CDR3aa: CASSSDRSGVSTDTQYF
d_gene: TRBD2; v_gene: TRBV7-2; j_gene: TRBJ2-4; CDR3aa: CASSQASGRAGENIQYF
d_gene: .; v_gene: TRBV21-1; j_gene: TRBJ1-5; CDR3aa: CASSMTRDQPQHF
d_gene: .; v_gene: TRBV24-1; j_gene: TRBJ1-4; CDR3aa: CATSDPGRLDEKLFF
d_gene: .; v_gene: TRBV7-2; j_gene: TRBJ1-4; CDR3aa: CASSWAGEFEKLFF
d_gene: .; v_gene: TRBV3-1/TRBV3-2; j_gene: TRBJ2-7; CDR3aa: CASSQDTGHMVAETYEQYF
d_gene: .; v_gene: TRBV5-1; j_gene: TRBJ1-2; CDR3aa: CASSPRDHYGYTF
d_gene: .; v_gene: TRBV5-1; j_gene: TRBJ1-6; CDR3aa: CASSREANNSPLHF
d_gene: .; v_gene: TRBV28; j_gene: TRBJ2-7; CDR3aa: CASSPPRGKQYF
d_gene: TRBD1; v_gene: TRBV29-1; j_gene: TRBJ2-7; CDR3aa: CSVEGLGQGNYEQYF
d_gene: TRBD1; v_gene: TRBV5-6; j_gene: TRBJ2-1; CDR3aa: CASSSGQKLPYNEQFF
d_gene: TRBD2; v_gene: TRBV3-1/TRBV3-2; j_gene: TRBJ2-3; CDR3aa: CASSPNSGGPGYF
d_gene: .; v_gene: TRBV11-2; j_gene: TRBJ1-2; CDR3aa: CASSQPGTLFDGYTF
d_gene: .; v_gene: TRBV5-4; j_gene: TRBJ1-6; CDR3aa: CASSLRPYRVSGYNSPLHF
d_gene: .; v_gene: TRBV6-1; j_gene: TRBJ1-4; CDR3aa: CASSVHVDPTSGGKLFF
d_gene: TRBD1; v_gene: TRBV24-1; j_gene: TRBJ2-2; CDR3aa: CATSVGGVSTGELFF
d_gene: TRBD2; v_gene: TRBV6-1; j_gene: TRBJ2-1; CDR3aa: CASSVGFWTSGRVGNEQFF
d_gene: TRBD1; v_gene: TRBV10-1; j_gene: TRBJ2-7; CDR3aa: CASSLGGAGTGRTSYEQYF
d_gene: TRBD1; v_gene: TRBV19; j_gene: TRBJ1-2; CDR3aa: CASSMWPGQGYGYTF
d_gene: TRBD2; v_gene: TRBV24-1; j_gene: TRBJ2-5; CDR3aa: CATSDLTSGRASETQYF
d_gene: .; v_gene: TRBV6-6; j_gene: TRBJ2-2; CDR3aa: CASIRKLLGDTYTGELFF
d_gene: TRBD2; v_gene: TRBV5-1; j_gene: TRBJ2-3; CDR3aa: CASSSSGGSSDNTQYF
d_gene: .; v_gene: TRBV29-1; j_gene: TRBJ1-1; CDR3aa: CSVNPGQLNTEAFF
d_gene: TRBD2; v_gene: TRBV4-2; j_gene: TRBJ2-7; CDR3aa: CASSSMRGAGGSDEQYF
d_gene: .; v_gene: TRBV7-9; j_gene: TRBJ1-1; CDR3aa: CASTPENTEAFF
d_gene: .; v_gene: TRBV4-1; j_gene: TRBJ2-2; CDR3aa: CASSGGGTGELFF
d_gene: .; v_gene: TRBV18; j_gene: TRBJ2-2; CDR3aa: CASSASRVANTGELFF
d_gene: TRBD2; v_gene: TRBV24-1; j_gene: TRBJ2-1; CDR3aa: CATSDPGGASSYNEQFF
d_gene: .; v_gene: TRBV11-1; j_gene: TRBJ1-1; CDR3aa: CASSSPPRTEAFF
d_gene: .; v_gene: TRBV20-1; j_gene: TRBJ1-5; CDR3aa: CSARDPRTQHF
d_gene: TRBD2; v_gene: TRBV2; j_gene: TRBJ2-5; CDR3aa: CASSGLAGKETQYF
d_gene: .; v_gene: TRBV4-1; j_gene: TRBJ2-7; CDR3aa: CASSQPRTASQQYF
d_gene: TRBD1; v_gene: TRBV5-1; j_gene: TRBJ2-7; CDR3aa: CASSPGTGPYEQYF
d_gene: TRBD1; v_gene: TRBV5-5; j_gene: TRBJ1-2; CDR3aa: CASSFTDRGLRDGYTF
d_gene: .; v_gene: TRBV14; j_gene: TRBJ2-5; CDR3aa: CASSRDRGRFETQYF
d_gene: TRBD1; v_gene: TRBV30; j_gene: TRBJ1-6; CDR3aa: CAWGTGENSPLHF
d_gene: TRBD2; v_gene: TRBV14; j_gene: TRBJ2-1; CDR3aa: CASSQRRYSGRKFTNEQFF
d_gene: TRBD1; v_gene: TRBV5-1; j_gene: TRBJ1-2; CDR3aa: CASSPDRGREGYTF
d_gene: .; v_gene: TRBV6-6; j_gene: TRBJ1-2; CDR3aa: CASTHAPGGGRGGYTF
d_gene: .; v_gene: TRBV10-3; j_gene: TRBJ2-3; CDR3aa: CAITGGEGTTDTQYF
d_gene: .; v_gene: TRBV3-1/TRBV3-2; j_gene: TRBJ1-2; CDR3aa: CASSPAANYGYTF
d_gene: TRBD1; v_gene: TRBV11-2; j_gene: TRBJ2-1; CDR3aa: CASSSTGGSYNEQFF
d_gene: .; v_gene: TRBV19; j_gene: TRBJ2-2; CDR3aa: CASSISGLGELFF
d_gene: .; v_gene: TRBV5-5; j_gene: TRBJ2-5; CDR3aa: CASTLYGFQETQYF
d_gene: .; v_gene: TRBV5-1; j_gene: TRBJ2-3; CDR3aa: CASRVGADNTQYF
d_gene: .; v_gene: TRBV7-9; j_gene: TRBJ1-2; CDR3aa: CASSLRAGDGGYTF
d_gene: .; v_gene: TRBV6-5; j_gene: TRBJ2-1; CDR3aa: CASSPAGNEQFF
d_gene: TRBD2; v_gene: TRBV27; j_gene: TRBJ2-1; CDR3aa: CASSLSLGLAGSFYNEQFF
d_gene: .; v_gene: TRBV15; j_gene: TRBJ1-1; CDR3aa: CATSNGNTEAFF